Following are 4 T cell receptor beta chains from one sample sequenced in a study of T cell repertoires in cytomegalovirus infection. One entry per CDR3 protein, called by TCRdb with MiXCR from the reads. The sample lists more than 250,000 distinct CDR3 sequences, roughly an eighth occurring once. Sequencing input: PBMCs. These receptors all come from a human donor in good health (CMV status not recorded). Some clones in this sample may be carry-over from other donors' samples.

Many counts were recorded for this clonotype. This rearrangement joins TRBV4-1 to TRBJ1-3; D is uncertain. The CDR3 loop spans 14 amino acids. With 7 bases removed from V and 1 base from J, the gap between germline ends came to 11 bases. CDR1 is MGHRA, CDR2 YSYEKL, per germline. For the CDR3, the DNA is TGCGCCAGCACTACAGTGGGATCTGGAAACACCATATATTTT. This sequence encodes CASTTVGSGNTIYF.

This chain connects TRBV5-1 to TRBJ2-3, with TRBD1 matching 8 bases. Trimming cost V 5 bases and J 4 bases; bases outside gene matches: 6. The CDR3 loop spans 14 amino acids. From germline, CDR1 is SGHRS and CDR2 YFSETQ. CDR3 DNA sequence: TGCGCCAGCAGAAATGACAGGGGATCAGATACGCAGTATTTT. It encodes CASRNDRGSDTQYF.

The chain uses TRBV29-1 and TRBJ2-1; no reliable D call. CDR3 length: 12 residues. Looked up from germline, CDR1 is SQVTM and CDR2 is ANQGSEA. The V gene lost 5 bases and the J gene lost 6 bases, with 11 bases spanning the gap. CDR3: CSVRPRGNEQFF. The CDR3 DNA reads TGCAGCGTTCGCCCGAGAGGCAATGAGCAGTTCTTC.

This clonotype was seen a few times. The chain links TRBV10-3 to TRBJ2-1; no definite D call. V was shortened by 6 bases and J by 0 bases, with 6 bases between the two germline ends. CDR1 and CDR2 from the germline V gene are ENHRY and SYGVKD. The CDR3 length is 13 residues. The DNA of the CDR3 is TGTGCCATCAGGGGTAGCTCCTACAATGAGCAGTTCTTC. The encoded protein is CAIRGSSYNEQFF.